The sample holds many counts of the clone carrying this T cell receptor (beta chain). Its antigen is not identified. This library used 300 to 450 ng RNA and molecular barcoded adaptors spanning alpha/delta and beta/gamma chains. Using its own MiXCR run on the reads, TCRdb lists one record per CDR3 protein. The sample shows 57,000 or so distinct CDR3 sequences, around 21% of them seen only once. These data belong to a study of read filtering for tumor transcriptome and immune sequencing. At the level of the study: TCR-mapped reads were about 4 to 10.27 million with IR-seq versus about 85 to 1,300 with RNA-seq.

Study-wide points: Without single-read clonotypes, shared clonotype proportions correlated more between IR-seq and RNA-seq.

CDR1 and CDR2 from the germline V gene are SGHTA and FQGNSA. V lost 2 bases and J lost 6; bases outside the gene matches: 4. The CDR3 has 16 amino acids. The source is a donor at least 40 years old with multiple myeloma. The source material was a population of CD138-negative cells sorted from bone marrow. The chain is built from TRBV7-2 and TRBJ2-1; TRBD2 agrees at 13 bases. As DNA, the CDR3 is TGTGCCAGCAGCTTATTCGGGACTAGCGGGGTCAATGAGCAGTTCTTC. Its translation: CASSLFGTSGVNEQFF.